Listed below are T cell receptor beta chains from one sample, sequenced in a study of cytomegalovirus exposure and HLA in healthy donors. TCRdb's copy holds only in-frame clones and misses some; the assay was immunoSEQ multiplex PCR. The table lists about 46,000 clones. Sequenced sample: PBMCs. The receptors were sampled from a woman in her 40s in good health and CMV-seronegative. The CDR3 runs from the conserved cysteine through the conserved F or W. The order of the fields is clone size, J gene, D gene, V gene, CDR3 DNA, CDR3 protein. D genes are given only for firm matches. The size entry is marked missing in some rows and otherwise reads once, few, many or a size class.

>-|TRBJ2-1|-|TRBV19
TGTGCCAGTAGTTCCTCGGAGGGACGGTACAATGAGCAGTTCTTC
CASSSSEGRYNEQFF
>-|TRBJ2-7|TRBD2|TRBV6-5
TGTGCCAGCAGTCCAGGACTAGCGGACTGGGAGCAGTACTTC
CASSPGLADWEQYF
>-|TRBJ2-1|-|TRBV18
TGTGCCAGCTCACCACCGAGCTCCGACAATGAGCAGTTCTTC
CASSPPSSDNEQFF
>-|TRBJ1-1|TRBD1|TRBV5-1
TGCGCCAGCAGCTTCGGACAGGGGGCCACTGAAGCTTTCTTT
CASSFGQGATEAFF
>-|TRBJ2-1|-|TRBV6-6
TGTGCCAGCAGTTCGGGGAGCTACAATGGGCAGTTCTTC
CASSSGSYNGQFF
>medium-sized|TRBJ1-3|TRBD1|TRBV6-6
TGTGCCAGCAGGTGGACAGGGGGCGGAAACACCATATATTTT
CASRWTGGGNTIYF
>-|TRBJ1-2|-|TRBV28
TGTGCCAGCAGCTTCCCAAGCGGCCTCCTCTATGGCTACACCTTC
CASSFPSGLLYGYTF
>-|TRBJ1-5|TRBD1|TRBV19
TGTGCCAGTAGTGACCGGACAGGGGTTAGCAATCAGCCCCAGCATTTT
CASSDRTGVSNQPQHF
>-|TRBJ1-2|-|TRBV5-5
TGTGCCAGCAGCTCGGACAGCCTTTATGGCTACACCTTC
CASSSDSLYGYTF
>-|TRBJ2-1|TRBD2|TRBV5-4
TGTGCCAGCAGCCCCAGACTCGGGGGAGGGCTCAATGAGCAGTTCTTC
CASSPRLGGGLNEQFF
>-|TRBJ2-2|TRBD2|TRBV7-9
TGTGCCAGCAGCTACAGACTAGCGGGAGTTTCCGGGGAGCTGTTTTTT
CASSYRLAGVSGELFF
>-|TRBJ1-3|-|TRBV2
TGTGCCAGCAGTGAACGGCGGCTCTCTGGAAACACCATATATTTT
CASSERRLSGNTIYF
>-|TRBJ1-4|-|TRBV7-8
TGTGCCAGCAGCTTATTAGGTGGGAGTCCCGGGCACGGTACTAATGAAAAACTGTTTTTT
CASSLLGGSPGHGTNEKLFF
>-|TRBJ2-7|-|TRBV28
TGTGCCACTTCCGGGAATGCTCCCTACGAGCAGTACTTC
CATSGNAPYEQYF
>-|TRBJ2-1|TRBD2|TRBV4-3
TGCGCCAGCAGCCAAGCCCGGACTAGCGGGAGTCGGAATGAGCAGTTCTTC
CASSQARTSGSRNEQFF
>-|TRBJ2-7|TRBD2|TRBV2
TGTGCCAGCAGCACTAGCGGGCGTCGCCTCTACGAGCAGTACTTC
CASSTSGRRLYEQYF
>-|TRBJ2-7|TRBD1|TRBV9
TGTGCCAGCAGCAAAGGGTGGCAGGGGGCCAATAGCGCAAGAGGCGAGCAGTACTTC
CASSKGWQGANSARGEQYF
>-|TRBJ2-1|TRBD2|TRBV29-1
TGCAGCGTTGAAGATCTCGCTAGCGGTAAATACAATGAGCAGTTCTTC
CSVEDLASGKYNEQFF
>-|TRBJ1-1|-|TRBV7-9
TGTGCCAGCAGCTTAGATCGTCAGGGAAACACTGAAGCTTTCTTT
CASSLDRQGNTEAFF
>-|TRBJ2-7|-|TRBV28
TGTGCCAGCAGAATTGCTCTCGACAGTATCGCCTACGAGCAGTACTTC
CASRIALDSIAYEQYF
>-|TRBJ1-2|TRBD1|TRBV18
TGTGCCAGCTCACCACAACAGGGGCCAAATAACTATGGCTACACCTTC
CASSPQQGPNNYGYTF
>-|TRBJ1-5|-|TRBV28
TGTGCCAGCACCAACCATGGGGCAGGGGAAGGAAATCAGCCCCAGCATTTT
CASTNHGAGEGNQPQHF
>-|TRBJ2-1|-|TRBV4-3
TGCGCCAGCAGCCAAGATCTGAGGTCCGACCTCAATGAGCAGTTCTTC
CASSQDLRSDLNEQFF
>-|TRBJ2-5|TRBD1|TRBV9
TGTGCCAGCAGCGTAGGGGGACAGGGGGTTGGGGAGACCCAGTACTTC
CASSVGGQGVGETQYF
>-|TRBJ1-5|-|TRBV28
TGTGCCAGCAGTTTATGGGGCAGGGGAAGCAATCAGCCCCAGCATTTT
CASSLWGRGSNQPQHF
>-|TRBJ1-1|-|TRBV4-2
TGTGCCAGCAGCCAAGACAGGACTAACACTGAAGATTTCTTT
CASSQDRTNTEDFF
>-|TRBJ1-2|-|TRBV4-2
TGTGCCAGCAGCCGCGGGGGAGCAGGGCTTGAGGATGGCTACACCTTC
CASSRGGAGLEDGYTF
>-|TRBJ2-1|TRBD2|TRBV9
TGTGCCAGCAGCCCTGGACTAGCGGGAGGGCCGTACGACAATGAGCAGTTCTTC
CASSPGLAGGPYDNEQFF
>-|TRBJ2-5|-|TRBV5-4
TGTGCCAGCAGCCCCATGAACCGGGACTTCCAAGAGACCCAGTACTTC
CASSPMNRDFQETQYF